A single TCR beta chain is shown here with its context. Its antigen is currently unknown. For the second PCR, which ran for about 6 to 11 cycles, a sample-barcoded 5' primer and a J-beta primer mix were used. TCRdb re-called the 5' RACE reads through MiXCR, storing one row per CDR3 protein. The sample includes around 1.7 million distinct CDR3 sequences, about 28% of them seen just once. Drawing of peripheral blood yielded 8.5 to 10 milliliters from each donor. The data stem from a study of blood T cells in healthy people across ages. Study conclusions and caveats: PBMCs were not sorted, which prevented a conclusive comparison of naive versus antigen-experienced cells.

Germline V CDR1 and CDR2: SQVTM, ANQGSEA. Trimming pared 2 bases from V and 13 bases from J, leaving 21 bases between. There are 14 residues in the CDR3. The specimen sequenced was blood. The TCR originated in a woman in her thirties in good health. This chain joins TRBV29-1 and TRBJ2-4, with D possibly TRBD2 on 7 matching bases. The CDR3 here is CSVEKGGVPYGQYF. The CDR3 bases are TGCAGCGTTGAAAAGGGGGGGGTTCCCTACGGGCAGTACTTC. Together with reference TRBV29-1 and TRBJ2-4, the CDR3 gives the full variable domain: SAVISQKPSRDICQRGTSLTIQCQVDSQVTMMFWYRQQPGQSLTLIATANQGSEATYESGFVIDKFPISRPNLTFSTLTVSNMSPEDSSIYLCSVEKGGVPYGQYFGAGTRLSVL.